This T cell receptor beta chain was obtained from a study of spatial heterogeneity in lung cancer. Whole-study results and caveats: Ubiquitous expanded tumor TCRs surfaced in blood more at resection than they did at follow-up.

This clonotype came up many times. Its antigen is not known. Time point given: sample taken at primary tumor resection. Unsorted tumor, nontumor lung tissue or cryopreserved PBMC supplied the whole RNA. The germline V gene encodes CDR1 MGHRA and CDR2 YSYEKL. Unmatched junction bases numbered 0, after V lost 1 base and J lost 5 bases. The length of the CDR3 is 14 residues. TCRdb recomputed calls from the 5' RACE reads with MiXCR, one row per CDR3 protein. The sample has approximately 44,000 distinct CDR3 sequences, approximately 14% seen once; the top ten hold 55% to 70%. The sequence was obtained from a male donor with early-stage non-small cell lung cancer. The material sequenced was PBMCs, taken at surgery. The rearrangement joins TRBV4-1 to TRBJ2-5, with 11 positions matching TRBD2. CDR3 sequence reads: CASSQGTSGETQYF. The CDR3 coding sequence is TGCGCCAGCAGCCAAGGGACTAGCGGGGAGACCCAGTACTTC.